This TCR beta chain was captured in a study of cytomegalovirus exposure and HLA in healthy donors. The overall study: As released early, the data held roughly 85 million unique TCRs from HLA-typed donors. The study, taken as a whole, reports: Researchers counted around 180 TCR beta chains as cytomegalovirus-associated. Fewer N-insertions (relative to the 666-donor mean) were reportedly seen in an Asian-associated ancestry cluster in a later analysis.

V lost 4 bases to trimming and J lost 4 bases; unmatched junction nucleotides: 7. Germline V lookup: CDR1 MGHRA, CDR2 YSYEKL. CDR3 length: 16 residues. This clone showed up just once. Its antigen is unknown. Use of 60 Vbeta and 13 Jbeta primers characterized the PCR. TCRdb keeps only in-frame clones here, not all; method: immunoSEQ multiplex PCR. The sample includes approximately 190,000 clones, roughly 80% seen only once; the top ten take about 5.7%. Sequencing was performed on PBMCs. The TCR originated in a man in his forties in good health and CMV-seropositive. The genes are TRBV4-1 and TRBJ2-1; TRBD2 matches at 10 bases. CDR3 sequence: CASSLAPAGGYNEQFF. CDR3 nucleotides: TGCGCCAGCAGCCTTGCCCCAGCGGGGGGGTACAATGAGCAGTTCTTC.